The text below deals with one TCR beta chain. The antigen remains undetermined. This entry comes from a study of cytomegalovirus exposure and HLA in healthy donors. Notes on the study in general: Most TCR sequences were uncommon, yet certain public TCRs appeared in many donors. The study listed 150 to 200 cytomegalovirus-associated TCR beta chains.

The CDR3 consists of 18 residues. Per germline, CDR1 SGHDN and CDR2 FVKESK. With V trimmed by 0 bases and J by 3 bases, 12 bases remained unmatched. Generated by immunoSEQ multiplex PCR, the TCRdb table keeps only in-frame clones and is missing some. The data contain some 140,000 clones, 70% to 90% of them singletons. The rearrangement uses TRBV14 and TRBJ2-3, with TRBD1 matching 7 bases. The sequence came from a human donor in good health. The sample consisted of PBMCs. In DNA, the CDR3 is TGTGCCAGCAGCCAAGAACGGAGGAAAGGGGGCAGAACAGATACGCAGTATTTT. This encodes CASSQERRKGGRTDTQYF.